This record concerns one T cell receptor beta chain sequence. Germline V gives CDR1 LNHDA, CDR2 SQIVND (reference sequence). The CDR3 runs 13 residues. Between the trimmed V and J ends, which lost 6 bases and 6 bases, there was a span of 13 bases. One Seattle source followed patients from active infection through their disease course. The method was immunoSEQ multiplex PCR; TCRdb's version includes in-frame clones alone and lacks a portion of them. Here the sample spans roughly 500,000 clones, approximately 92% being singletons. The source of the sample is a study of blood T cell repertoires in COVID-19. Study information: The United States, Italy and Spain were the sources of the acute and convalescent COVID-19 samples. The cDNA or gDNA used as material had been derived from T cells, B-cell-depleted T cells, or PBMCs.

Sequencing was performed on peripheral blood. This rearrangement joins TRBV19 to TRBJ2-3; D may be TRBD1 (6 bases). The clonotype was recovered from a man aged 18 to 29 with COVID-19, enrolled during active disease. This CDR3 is CASSPTGSDTQYF. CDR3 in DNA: TGTGCCAGTAGCCCAACAGGGTCGGATACGCAGTATTTT.